The present T cell receptor (beta chain) was sequenced within a study of control samples from healthy donors and cancer patients. Clones were read by immunoSEQ multiplex PCR, and TCRdb kept only the in-frame ones, dropping some. The data show 75,000 to 90,000 clones, with around 90% seen just once and approximately 8.8% held by the top ten. Trimming at V came to 1 base and at J to 3 bases, leaving 0 bases not matched to a gene. Looked up from germline, CDR1 is LGHDT and CDR2 is YNNKEL (reference sequence). This CDR3 comprises 14 residues. The V call is TRBV3-1 (or the pseudogene TRBV3-2), the J call TRBJ2-5; 9 bases match TRBD1. This receptor was obtained from a woman aged 50 to 60 with colorectal cancer. The sample consisted of PBMCs. CDR3 bases: TGTGCCAGCAGCCAAGGGACAGGGGAAGAGACCCAGTACTTC. This translates into CASSQGTGEETQYF.